This TCR beta chain originates from a study of blood T cell repertoires in COVID-19. Study information: PBMCs, B-cell-depleted T cells, or T cells provided the cDNA or gDNA that made up the material.

CDR1 and CDR2 (germline): SQVTM, ANQGSEA. The V gene lost 7 bases and the J gene lost 5 bases, with 17 bases spanning the gap. The CDR3 covers 13 residues. Seattle enrolled patients during active infection and tracked them longitudinally. Authors' data handling: Reference gene primer amplification yielded estimated nucleated cell counts. Profiled with immunoSEQ multiplex PCR; TCRdb holds only in-frame clones, not every one. The V and J calls and clone size come from that table; D and trimming were worked out from the DNA. The data show roughly 200,000 clones, 80% to 85% seen once. The chain has TRBV29-1 and TRBJ2-5; perhaps TRBD2 as D (7 bases). This clonotype originated in a woman older than 75 with COVID-19, enrolled during active disease. Sequenced: peripheral blood. CDR3 residues: CSAVGGLGETQYF. DNA of the CDR3: TGCAGCGCTGTGGGGGGGCTGGGGGAGACCCAGTACTTC.